The 10 T cell receptor beta chains reported below all come from one sample, sequenced in a study of cytomegalovirus exposure and HLA in healthy donors. PCR primers comprised 60 Vbeta and 13 Jbeta primers. Measured with immunoSEQ multiplex PCR; TCRdb has only the in-frame clones, and not every one. The sample includes 140,000 to 150,000 clones, 75% to 80% of them seen just once. The specimen sequenced was PBMCs. All receptors derive from a male donor in good health and CMV-seronegative.

The rearrangement uses TRBV5-1 and TRBJ2-2; the match to TRBD1 covers 8 bases. Germline lookup yields CDR1 SGHRS and CDR2 YFSETQ. CDR3 length: 17 residues. J lost 1 base, V lost 4 bases, and 9 bases had no gene match. This chain's CDR3 is CASSVAPGTGNTGELFF. The CDR3 DNA reads TGCGCCAGCAGCGTCGCTCCCGGGACAGGGAACACCGGGGAGCTGTTTTTT.

The CDR3 nucleotides read TGTGCCTGGAGGACAGGGTCGGCTGAAGCTTTCTTT. It translates to CAWRTGSAEAFF. The chain links TRBV30 to TRBJ1-1; 7 positions match TRBD1. The germline V gene encodes CDR1 GTSNPN and CDR2 SVGIG (reference sequence). The CDR3 contains 12 residues. Trimming cost V 3 bases and J 6 bases; bases outside gene matches: 4.

This clone was seen a handful of times. The chain couples TRBV5-1 to TRBJ2-7; 10 bases map to TRBD2. Unmatched junction bases numbered 8, after V lost 5 bases and J lost 3 bases. The germline V gene has CDR1 SGHRS and CDR2 YFSETQ. This CDR3 comprises 15 residues. CDR3 coding DNA: TGCGCCAGCAGGCCCTCTAGCGGGAGACACTACGAGCAGTACTTC. Protein product: CASRPSSGRHYEQYF.

The chain is built from TRBV5-1 and TRBJ2-7, with D unresolved. V was clipped by 0 bases and J by 6 bases, with 10 bases between them. The CDR3 is 13 amino acids. The V gene's germline CDR1 is SGHRS and CDR2 YFSETQ. CDR3 coding DNA: TGCGCCAGCAGCTTGGCGCTTTCCGGCGAGCAGTACTTC. Protein product: CASSLALSGEQYF.

The CDR3 loop reads CASSPRDRGSNSPLHF. In DNA, the CDR3 is TGTGCCAGCTCACCCCGGGACAGGGGTTCTAATTCACCCCTCCACTTT. The chain couples TRBV18 to TRBJ1-6; 10 bases are a match to TRBD1. The CDR3 has 16 residues. The V and J ends lost 3 bases and 6 bases, in that order; junction bases with no gene match: 5. Looked up from germline, CDR1 is KGHSH and CDR2 is LQKENI.

This clone appeared a few times. V is TRBV4-3 and J is TRBJ2-3, with D perhaps matching TRBD2 (6 bases). Trimming removed 0 bases at V and 5 bases at J, with 18 bases between. CDR1 and CDR2 (germline): LGHNA, YSLEER. The CDR3 is made up of 17 amino acids. This CDR3 reads CASSQDRAGSPLDTQYF. The CDR3 nucleotides are TGCGCCAGCAGCCAAGATAGGGCGGGGAGCCCCTTAGATACGCAGTATTTT.

The genes are TRBV4-2 and TRBJ2-5; D might be TRBD2 (6 bases). The CDR3 has 14 residues. V was trimmed by 5 bases and J by 2 bases, leaving 12 bases between them. Germline-derived CDR1 and CDR2 are LGHNA and YNFKEQ. The CDR3 DNA reads as TGTGCCAGCAGCGGACTAAGTGGGCAAGAGACCCAGTACTTC. Translation gives CASSGLSGQETQYF.

V usage is TRBV9 and J usage is TRBJ1-1, with TRBD1 as a possible D gene (5 bases). The V end lost 1 base, the J end lost 4 bases, and 11 bases lay between the germline ends. In germline, CDR1 is SGDLS, CDR2 YYNGEE. CDR3 size: 14 residues. The DNA of the CDR3 is TGTGCCAGCAGCGTAAACTGGGGGGGCACTGAAGCTTTCTTT. Translated: CASSVNWGGTEAFF.

J is TRBJ2-2 and V is TRBV30, with D unclear. The CDR3 loop spans 12 amino acids. V lost 2 bases and J 6 bases, leaving 7 bases between the germline ends. Per the germline V gene, CDR1 is GTSNPN and CDR2 is SVGIG (reference sequence). As DNA, the CDR3 is TGTGCCTGGAGTCCCGGAGCCGGGGAGCTGTTTTTT. Residues: CAWSPGAGELFF.

This chain uses TRBV11-3 with TRBJ2-5; maybe TRBD2 (6 bases). Germline V lookup: CDR1 SGHNT, CDR2 YENEEA. The CDR3 spans 13 residues. V lost 6 bases and J lost 5, with 13 bases in between. The CDR3 is CASSSRGGETQYF. The CDR3 region has the DNA TGTGCCAGCAGTTCTCGGGGAGGCGAGACCCAGTACTTC.